What follows are 23 T cell receptor beta chains derived from one specimen sequenced in a study of blood T cell repertoires in COVID-19. Sequencing was performed with immunoSEQ multiplex PCR; in TCRdb, only in-frame clones are kept and a portion is missing. The table records about 200,000 clones, nearly 90% of them present only once. Sequences were obtained from peripheral blood. Receptors originate from a man in his 60s with active or convalescent COVID-19.

V gene TRBV6-5 combines with J gene TRBJ1-3, with D tentatively TRBD1 (6 bases). V lost 7 bases, J lost 4 bases, and 14 bases lay in between. The germline CDR1 and CDR2 sequences are MNHEY and SVGAGI. CDR3 length: 14 residues. This chain's CDR3 is CASIGGGPGNTIYF. CDR3 in DNA: TGTGCCAGCATAGGGGGGGGGCCCGGAAACACCATATATTTT.

As concerns this clone: One junction end disagrees with the germline gene, perhaps due to a read error. The genes are TRBV20-1 and TRBJ2-4, with TRBD1 matching over 9 bases. The CDR3 spans 11 residues. Per the germline V gene, CDR1 is DFQATT and CDR2 is SNEGSKA (reference sequence). The CDR3, as DNA: TGCAGTGCTAGAGGAGGGGACAGGGTTGGTTTC. It translates to CSARGGDRVGF.

This clone was found once. J is TRBJ1-1 and V is TRBV29-1, with TRBD1 matching 7 bases. Germline V gene sequence: CDR1 SQVTM, CDR2 ANQGSEA. Losses at the gene ends were 7 bases for V and 5 bases for J; bases not matched to a gene: 10. There are 13 residues in the CDR3. CDR3 loop: CSANTGVRTEAFF. The CDR3 nucleotides are TGCAGCGCTAATACAGGGGTGAGGACTGAAGCTTTCTTT.

This clone was counted a single time. This chain links TRBV19 with TRBJ1-3; weak D call: TRBD1 (6 bases). V was clipped by 3 bases and J by 0 bases, with 9 bases between them. There are 15 residues in the CDR3. Germline V gene lookup returns CDR1 LNHDA and CDR2 SQIVND (reference sequence). The CDR3 reads CASSIGQTSGNTIYF. The CDR3 DNA sequence: TGTGCCAGTAGTATTGGACAGACCTCTGGAAACACCATATATTTT.

The chain links TRBV6-5 to TRBJ2-5; TRBD2 might be the D (6 bases). The V and J ends lost 6 bases and 9 bases respectively, with 20 bases between them. CDR3 length: 14 amino acids. CDR1 is MNHEY and CDR2 is SVGAGI in the germline V gene. CDR3: CASRSPGLTKSQYF. The CDR3 coding sequence is TGTGCCAGCAGGTCCCCGGGACTGACAAAGTCCCAGTACTTC.

The chain links TRBV6-6 to TRBJ2-7; D possibly corresponds to TRBD1 (6 bases). The CDR3 runs to 15 residues. Between the trimmed V and J ends, which lost 0 bases and 4 bases, there was a span of 13 bases. CDR1 is MNHNY, CDR2 SVGAGI, per germline (reference sequence). The DNA for the CDR3 is TGTGCCAGCAGTTACTCGATGGGGGCCAGTTACGAGCAGTACTTC. Its translation: CASSYSMGASYEQYF.

The chain recombines TRBV7-9 with TRBJ1-5, with 9 bases aligning to TRBD1. Germline V gives CDR1 SEHNR, CDR2 FQNEAQ (reference sequence). Trimming at V came to 1 base and at J to 8 bases, leaving 3 bases not matched to a gene. The CDR3 contains 14 residues. CDR3 nucleotides: TGTGCCAGCAGCTTAGGGACAGGGGCTAAGCCCCAGCATTTT. It translates to CASSLGTGAKPQHF.

The J gene is TRBJ1-3, the V gene TRBV7-2; D might be TRBD1 (6 bases). V dropped 5 bases and J dropped 1 base, with 9 bases sitting between them. The CDR3 loop spans 14 amino acids. CDR1 is SGHTA and CDR2 is FQGNSA in the germline V gene. DNA of the CDR3: TGTGCCAGCAGCCCACAGGGATCTGGAAACACCATATATTTT. Translating it yields CASSPQGSGNTIYF.

The chain combines TRBV6-4 with TRBJ1-4; 7 bases agree with TRBD1. V lost 8 bases and J lost 1; bases outside the gene matches: 10. CDR3 size: 16 residues. Germline V gene lookup returns CDR1 MRHNA and CDR2 SNTAGT. The chain's CDR3 is CASDETNRGTNEKLFF. The CDR3 DNA is TGTGCCAGCGACGAAACCAACAGGGGAACTAATGAAAAACTGTTTTTT.

This clone was detected only a few times. V is TRBV19 and J is TRBJ1-5; D might be TRBD1 (5 bases). Germline CDR1 reads LNHDA; CDR2 reads SQIVND (reference sequence). Trimming took off 7 bases at V and 2 bases at J, with 15 bases between the two ends. The CDR3 is made up of 15 amino acids. CDR3 loop: CASTPGQGGNQPQHF. CDR3 DNA: TGTGCCAGTACCCCCGGGCAGGGCGGCAATCAGCCCCAGCATTTT.

The chain is built from TRBV19 and TRBJ2-1, with D tentatively TRBD2 (6 bases). From germline, CDR1 is LNHDA and CDR2 SQIVND (reference sequence). Between the trimmed V and J ends, which lost 4 bases and 9 bases, there was a span of 10 bases. The CDR3 runs 12 residues. This CDR3 reads CASSKAGPEQFF. For the CDR3, the DNA is TGTGCCAGTAGTAAGGCGGGGCCTGAGCAGTTCTTC.

This chain links TRBV10-2 with TRBJ1-1; D is unclear. The CDR3 length is 13 residues. Trimming left V 5 bases short and J 1 base short, with 8 bases between. CDR1 WSHSY and CDR2 SAAADI come from the germline V gene. As DNA, the CDR3 is TGCGCCAGCAGTTCCACACAGAACACTGAAGCTTTCTTT. Amino acid sequence: CASSSTQNTEAFF.

J is TRBJ2-1 and V is TRBV18; perhaps TRBD1 as D (8 bases). Germline V gives CDR1 KGHSH, CDR2 LQKENI. This CDR3 region has 16 residues. Trimming took off 2 bases at V and 4 bases at J, with 15 bases between the two ends. CDR3 sequence reads: CASSPFDRGGYNEQFF. In DNA form, the CDR3 reads TGTGCCAGCTCACCATTCGACAGGGGAGGGTACAATGAGCAGTTCTTC.

CDR3 in amino acids: CASSYEGGATEAFF. In DNA form, the CDR3 reads TGTGCCAGCAGTTACGAGGGGGGGGCCACTGAAGCTTTCTTT. The V gene is TRBV6-5, the J gene TRBJ1-1, with D perhaps TRBD1 (6 bases). The CDR3 consists of 14 residues. Per the germline V gene, CDR1 is MNHEY and CDR2 is SVGAGI. Trimming removed 2 bases at V and 4 bases at J, with 11 bases between.

This chain joins TRBV6-6 and TRBJ1-5, with D possibly being TRBD1 (6 bases). The germline V and J ends were trimmed by 11 bases and 0 bases, with 14 bases remaining between them. CDR3 length equals 14 residues. The germline V gene encodes CDR1 MNHNY and CDR2 SVGAGI (reference sequence). CDR3 loop: CAHGGAGSNQPQHF. The CDR3 region has the DNA TGTGCCCACGGGGGGGCGGGTAGCAATCAGCCCCAGCATTTT.

This chain uses TRBV13 with TRBJ2-5, with 11 bases that match TRBD1. The CDR3 contains 15 residues. Germline V gene lookup returns CDR1 PRHDT and CDR2 FYEKMQ (reference sequence). J lost 4 bases, V lost 4 bases, and 5 bases had no gene match. The CDR3 reads CASSYGQGAPETQYF. The CDR3 nucleotides are TGTGCCAGCAGCTATGGACAGGGGGCGCCAGAGACCCAGTACTTC.

This rearrangement joins TRBV5-1 to TRBJ2-7; 11 bases map to TRBD1. V trimming: 4 bases; J trimming: 2 bases; junction bases outside the gene matches: 8. Germline V gene sequence: CDR1 SGHRS, CDR2 YFSETQ. The CDR3 totals 16 residues. CDR3 protein: CASSPWGQGVAYEQYF. The CDR3 DNA is TGCGCCAGCAGCCCCTGGGGACAGGGGGTGGCCTACGAGCAGTACTTC.

This clone appeared a few times. This rearrangement joins TRBV7-6 to TRBJ1-1, with a weak D call TRBD1 (6 bases). Trimming left V 4 bases short and J 6 bases short, with 18 bases between. Germline CDR1 reads SGHVS; CDR2 reads FNYEAQ. The CDR3 runs to 15 residues. CDR3 sequence reads: CASSSTDSPDAEAFF. The DNA of the CDR3 is TGTGCCAGCAGCTCGACGGACAGCCCCGACGCTGAAGCTTTCTTT.

Comment on this clone: The sample has other DNA sequences that encode this CDR3 too. The V call is TRBV5-1, the J call TRBJ2-3; D not resolved. Trimming took off 5 bases at V and 6 bases at J, with 10 bases between the two ends. This CDR3 comprises 12 residues. Germline values: CDR1 SGHRS, CDR2 YFSETQ. CDR3 protein: CASSPPGDTQYF. The CDR3 coding sequence is TGCGCCAGCAGTCCCCCCGGGGATACGCAGTATTTT.

This chain joins TRBV6-5 and TRBJ2-6, with D perhaps matching TRBD1 (5 bases). Germline V lookup: CDR1 MNHEY, CDR2 SVGAGI. Trimming removed 9 bases at V and 2 bases at J, with 14 bases between. This CDR3 spans 15 amino acids. CDR3 region: CASSKLRAGANVLTF. CDR3 DNA sequence: TGTGCCAGTTCGAAACTCAGGGCTGGGGCCAACGTCCTGACTTTC.

The V gene is TRBV5-8, the J gene TRBJ1-2; D is perhaps TRBD1 (6 bases). Germline lookup yields CDR1 SGHTS and CDR2 YDEGEE. This CDR3 has 13 residues. Trimming removed 4 bases from V and 4 bases from J, with 11 bases in between. This CDR3 is CASSLGQSYGYTF. Here the CDR3 DNA reads TGTGCCAGCAGCCTAGGACAGAGCTATGGCTACACCTTC.

This rearrangement joins TRBV5-4 to TRBJ2-5, with 10 bases matching TRBD2. Germline trimming cut 4 bases from V and 4 bases from J; bases unmatched to any gene: 7. The germline CDR1 and CDR2 sequences are SGHNT and YYREEE (reference sequence). The CDR3 has 15 amino acids. CDR3 sequence reads: CASSRYSGGLETQYF. The CDR3 DNA follows: TGTGCCAGCAGCCGTTATAGCGGGGGGTTAGAGACCCAGTACTTC.

The chain recombines TRBV2 with TRBJ2-7, with a tentative D call TRBD1 (5 bases). The CDR3 loop spans 14 amino acids. V was shortened by 4 bases and J by 5 bases, with 15 bases between the two germline ends. Germline V lookup: CDR1 SNHLY, CDR2 FYNNEI. The CDR3 DNA follows: TGTGCCAGCAGTGCGACAGAGTCCCCCCACGAGCAGTACTTC. Its protein is CASSATESPHEQYF.